These 18 T cell receptor beta chains share one sample of origin, sequenced in a study of blood T cells in healthy people across ages. Using a J-beta primer mix together with a sample-barcoded 5' primer, a second PCR was run for roughly 7 to 11 cycles. TCRdb analysed the 5' RACE reads with MiXCR anew, one entry per CDR3 protein. The data show about 930,000 distinct CDR3 sequences, 25% to 35% seen once. The same data also contributed to another study, on T cells of mothers and their children.

The sequencing sample was made of blood. These TCRs come from a woman aged 35 to 49 in good health.

This clonotype came up many times. The chain couples TRBV5-1 to TRBJ2-5, with TRBD2 identical over 9 bases. The junction had 3 bases not matched to a gene; V was cut back by 1 base and J by 2 bases. The CDR3 is made up of 15 amino acids. Germline CDR1 and CDR2: SGHRS and YFSETQ. DNA of the CDR3: TGCGCCAGCAGCTTGAGCGGGGGGATACAAGAGACCCAGTACTTC. It is translated as CASSLSGGIQETQYF.

In regard to this clonotype: One junction end does not reproduce the germline sequence, and a read error may be involved. CDR3 sequence (DNA): TGCGCCAGCAGCCTAAATCTAGCGATGGGGACCTATGAGCAGTACTTC. This translates into CASSLNLAMGTYEQYF. The rearrangement uses TRBV4-1 and TRBJ2-7; D perhaps matches TRBD2 (6 bases). The CDR3 length is 16 residues. Germline V CDR1 and CDR2: MGHRA, YSYEKL.

The rearrangement links TRBV28 to TRBJ2-1; no reliable D call. Germline V gives CDR1 MDHEN, CDR2 SYDVKM. There are 14 residues in the CDR3. V dropped 2 bases and J dropped 5 bases, with 10 bases sitting between them. In DNA form, the CDR3 reads TGTGCCAGCAGTTTAAATGCTAGAAACAATGAGCAGTTCTTC. This translates into CASSLNARNNEQFF. Combining the CDR3 with reference TRBV28 and TRBJ2-1 gives the whole variable domain DVKVTQSSRYLVKRTGEKVFLECVQDMDHENMFWYRQDPGLGLRLIYFSYDVKMKEKGDIPEGYSVSREKKERFSLILESASTNQTSMYLCASSLNARNNEQFFGPGTRLTVL.

This clonotype was counted ten times or more. The chain has TRBV3-1 and TRBJ2-7; perhaps D is TRBD1 or TRBD2 (6 bases each). The V end lost 4 bases, the J end lost 2 bases, and 9 bases lay between the germline ends. The CDR3 has 13 residues. CDR1 LGHDT and CDR2 YNNKEL come from the germline V gene (reference sequence). The CDR3: CASSRGAAYEQYF. In DNA form, the CDR3 reads TGTGCCAGCAGCCGGGGGGCCGCCTACGAGCAGTACTTC.

The V gene is TRBV7-2, the J gene TRBJ1-5; 7 bases match TRBD1. Germline V CDR1 and CDR2: SGHTA, FQGNSA. J gave up 5 bases and V 5 bases, and 6 bases lay outside the gene matches. The CDR3 has 14 amino acids. The CDR3 DNA reads TGTGCCAGCAGCCAGGGACAGACCTATCAGCCCCAGCATTTT. Translating it yields CASSQGQTYQPQHF.

This rearrangement joins TRBV5-1 to TRBJ2-5, with 9 bases lining up with TRBD2. The V segment lost 0 bases and the J segment 1 base; nucleotides outside the gene matches: 7. The CDR3 is 17 residues long. The germline V gene encodes CDR1 SGHRS and CDR2 YFSETQ. The CDR3 nucleotides are TGCGCCAGCAGCTTGGTTTCTAGCGGGGTGCGCCAAGAGACCCAGTACTTC. Amino acids: CASSLVSSGVRQETQYF.

This chain links TRBV29-1 with TRBJ1-1; 10 positions agree with TRBD1. Germline V gene lookup returns CDR1 SQVTM and CDR2 ANQGSEA. The CDR3 consists of 13 residues. V dropped 6 bases and J dropped 3; count of bases not matched to a gene: 4. The CDR3 region is CSVDRGTYTEAFF. As DNA, the CDR3 is TGCAGCGTGGACAGGGGGACTTACACTGAAGCTTTCTTT.

The V call is TRBV11-2, the J call TRBJ2-3, with D tentatively TRBD2 (5 bases). V lost 5 bases and J lost 5, with 14 bases in between. Germline-derived CDR1 and CDR2 are SGHAT and FQNNGV. The CDR3 loop spans 14 amino acids. The CDR3 DNA reads as TGTGCCAGCAGCCGGAACCGGGGTCAAGATACGCAGTATTTT. It is translated as CASSRNRGQDTQYF.

A few counts support this clonotype. It may be a read error: a sequence one base away is much more abundant. The chain links TRBV20-1 to TRBJ2-5; 10 positions match TRBD1. The closer fit of TRBJ2-7 to the DNA end suggests the J call may be wrong. CDR1 is DFQATT, CDR2 SNEGSKA, per germline (reference sequence). CDR3 size: 13 residues. CDR3 residues: CSARRDRGYEQYF. The CDR3 nucleotides read TGCAGTGCTCGTAGGGACAGGGGCTACGAGCAGTACTTC.

This clonotype was seen once. CDR3 nucleotide sequence: TGTGCCAGCAGCCAACAGGACATCGTGTTGAGGGCCCAGTACTTC. Amino acids: CASSQQDIVLRAQYF. The gene calls are TRBV14 and TRBJ2-5, with D possibly being TRBD1 or TRBD2 (5 bases each). The CDR3 consists of 15 residues. The V end lost 2 bases, the J end lost 9 bases, and 19 bases lay between the germline ends. The germline CDR1 and CDR2 sequences are SGHDN and FVKESK.

This clonotype was found a few times. The chain has TRBV20-1 and TRBJ1-2; D may be TRBD1 (5 bases). V lost 4 bases to trimming and J lost 8 bases, with 17 bases between them. Germline-derived CDR1 and CDR2 are DFQATT and SNEGSKA (reference sequence). The CDR3 runs 13 residues. The DNA for the CDR3 is TGCAGTGCTACCGCTCACGGACATAGCGGCTACACCTTC. Translated: CSATAHGHSGYTF.

This clonotype has just a few counts. This rearrangement joins TRBV2 to TRBJ1-5, with D maybe TRBD1 (5 bases). Germline-derived CDR1 and CDR2 are SNHLY and FYNNEI. The ends were cut back, 1 base at V and 6 bases at J, with 13 bases in the middle. The CDR3 loop spans 15 amino acids. The CDR3 nucleotides are TGTGCCAGCAGTGAAGGTAGTGGGGGTACTCAGCCCCAGCATTTT. It codes for CASSEGSGGTQPQHF. Full variable domain (missing parts from reference TRBV2 and TRBJ1-5): EPEVTQTPSHQVTQMGQEVILRCVPISNHLYFYWYRQILGQKVEFLVSFYNNEISEKSEIFDDQFSVERPDGSNFTLKIRSTKLEDSAMYFCASSEGSGGTQPQHFGDGTRLSIL.

The count of this clonotype is one. The genes are TRBV7-6 and TRBJ2-5, with D perhaps matching TRBD2 (6 bases). The DNA end favors TRBJ2-7, so the J call may be wrong. Germline assignment: CDR1 SGHVS and CDR2 FNYEAQ. The CDR3 is made up of 18 amino acids. CDR3: CASSLGVGGATSRTEQYF. Here the CDR3 DNA reads TGTGCCAGCAGCTTAGGGGTGGGCGGGGCGACCTCGAGGACCGAGCAGTACTTC.

The genes are TRBV28 and TRBJ1-4; D is unresolved. The CDR3 has 14 residues. Germline CDR1 is MDHEN and CDR2 is SYDVKM. V was shortened by 3 bases and J by 8 bases, with 13 bases between the two germline ends. The CDR3 sequence is CASSLGGSSEKLFF. CDR3 in DNA: TGTGCCAGCAGTTTGGGCGGGTCCAGCGAAAAACTGTTTTTT.

V gene TRBV18 combines with J gene TRBJ2-5; 12 bases agree with TRBD1. This CDR3 spans 15 amino acids. Germline values: CDR1 KGHSH, CDR2 LQKENI. The J segment lost 3 bases and the V segment lost 6 bases, leaving 5 bases of the junction unmatched. CDR3 DNA sequence: TGTGCCAGCTCCCTAGGGACAGGGGGCGAAGAGACCCAGTACTTC. As protein: CASSLGTGGEETQYF. Together with reference TRBV18 and TRBJ2-5, the CDR3 gives the full variable domain: NAGVMQNPRHLVRRRGQEARLRCSPMKGHSHVYWYRQLPEEGLKFMVYLQKENIIDESGMPKERFSAEFPKEGPSILRIQQVVRGDSAAYFCASSLGTGGEETQYFGPGTRLLVL.

As to this clonotype: A read error may explain this, as a much larger clone is one base away. V and J are TRBV20-1 and TRBJ2-4; no firm D call. TRBJ2-7 matches the DNA end more closely, so the J call is doubtful. In germline, CDR1 is DFQATT, CDR2 SNEGSKA (reference sequence). The CDR3 is 11 amino acids. CDR3 sequence: CSARPDYEQYF. DNA for the CDR3: TGCAGTGCTAGGCCAGACTACGAGCAGTACTTC.

This clonotype was picked up one time. V is TRBV7-2 and J is TRBJ2-5; 7 positions agree with TRBD2. The CDR3 sequence is 15 residues long. From germline, CDR1 is SGHTA and CDR2 FQGNSA. V trimming: 5 bases; J trimming: 7 bases; junction bases outside the gene matches: 13. In nucleotides, the CDR3 is TGTGCCAGCAGCCAAGGCGGGCGGGGGTATGGGACCCAGTACTTC. Translation gives CASSQGGRGYGTQYF.

The rearrangement joins TRBV20-1 to TRBJ2-1; D perhaps matches TRBD2 (6 bases). V was pared by 0 bases and J by 7 bases, with 10 bases between. Germline V gene data show CDR1 as DFQATT and CDR2 as SNEGSKA (reference sequence). The CDR3 loop spans 13 amino acids. The CDR3 DNA is TGCAGTGCTAGAGAGGCGGGACCAAATGAGCAGTTCTTC. The encoded protein is CSAREAGPNEQFF.